Listed below are T cell receptor beta chains from one sample, sequenced in a study of Ad26.COV2.S vaccination and SARS-CoV-2 variants. Assay used: immunoSEQ multiplex PCR; TCRdb lists only in-frame clones, some missing. The table records some 480,000 clones, roughly 85% of them present only once. The sample consisted of peripheral blood, taken in a trial of Ad26.COV2.S vaccine versus placebo. These receptor sequences come from a person aged 18-65 years who received the Ad26.COV2.S COVID-19 vaccine or a placebo. Both conserved end residues are part of each CDR3. The D gene is left open where the match is weak. The size field is filled for only some rows; it gives once, few, many or a size class.

>-|-|TRBJ2-3|TRBV18
CASSPMSAGRSGDTQYF
TGTGCCAGCTCACCAATGTCCGCCGGGAGAAGTGGTGATACGCAGTATTTT
>-|-|TRBJ2-1|TRBV7-2
CASSLDPGNEQFF
TGTGCCAGCAGCTTAGATCCCGGGAATGAGCAGTTCTTC
>-|TRBD2|TRBJ2-7|TRBV6-4
CASSELAGATYEQYF
TGTGCCAGCAGTGAGTTAGCGGGAGCTACCTACGAGCAGTACTTC
>once|TRBD2|TRBJ2-1|TRBV6-2/TRBV6-3
CASSRLAASYNEQFF
TGTGCCAGCAGTCGCCTAGCGGCCAGCTACAATGAGCAGTTCTTC
>-|TRBD2|TRBJ2-1|TRBV2
CASPSPGGSYNEQFF
TGTGCCAGCCCATCGCCGGGAGGGTCCTACAATGAGCAGTTCTTC
>-|-|TRBJ1-4|TRBV6-6
CASSYSGGWRGEKLFF
TGTGCCAGCAGTTACTCGGGTGGATGGAGGGGGGAAAAACTGTTTTTT
>-|-|TRBJ1-1|TRBV20-1
CSASYTRGIDTEAFF
TGCAGTGCTAGTTATACCAGGGGAATTGACACTGAAGCTTTCTTT
>-|-|TRBJ2-6|TRBV30
CAWVAVTSGANVLTF
TGTGCCTGGGTCGCTGTAACTTCTGGGGCCAACGTCCTGACTTTC
>-|TRBD2|TRBJ2-3|TRBV3-1/TRBV3-2
CASRGTSGGNTQYF
TGTGCCAGCAGGGGGACTAGCGGAGGGAATACGCAGTATTTT
>-|-|TRBJ2-1|TRBV3-1/TRBV3-2
CASSQLTGEQFF
TGTGCCAGCAGCCAACTGACTGGAGAGCAGTTCTTC
>-|TRBD1|TRBJ1-2|TRBV30
CAWTLRTGGSYNYGYTF
TGTGCCTGGACACTTAGGACAGGGGGATCCTATAACTATGGCTACACCTTC
>-|TRBD2|TRBJ2-7|TRBV28
CASSRQRGLPEQYF
TGTGCCAGCAGTAGACAGCGGGGATTGCCCGAGCAGTACTTC
>-|-|TRBJ1-1|TRBV6-5
CASSISGAKAFF
TGTGCCAGCAGCATTTCAGGGGCAAAAGCTTTCTTT
>-|TRBD2|TRBJ2-2|TRBV11-2
CASSLPRGGASNTGELFF
TGTGCCAGCAGCTTACCCCGGGGGGGGGCCTCGAACACCGGGGAGCTGTTTTTT
>-|-|TRBJ2-1|TRBV29-1
CSVEGQNYNEQFF
TGCAGCGTTGAAGGGCAAAACTACAATGAGCAGTTCTTC
>-|-|TRBJ1-6|TRBV6-5
CASLGAPDSPLHF
TGTGCCAGCTTGGGGGCCCCCGATTCACCCCTCCACTTT
>-|-|TRBJ1-1|TRBV19
CASSITGGWTEAFF
TGTGCCAGTAGTATAACGGGGGGCTGGACTGAAGCTTTCTTT
>-|-|TRBJ2-5|TRBV19
CASSINWEQETQYF
TGTGCCAGTAGTATAAACTGGGAGCAAGAGACCCAGTACTTC
>-|-|TRBJ1-2|TRBV12-3/TRBV12-4
CASSLDGRYGYTF
TGTGCCAGCAGTTTAGACGGTAGATATGGCTACACCTTC
>-|-|TRBJ1-3|TRBV3-1/TRBV3-2
CASSQSSSGNTIYF
TGTGCCAGCAGCCAGAGCAGCTCTGGAAACACCATATATTTT
>few|TRBD1|TRBJ2-2|TRBV30
CAWSSGGRGELFF
TGTGCCTGGAGTTCAGGGGGTAGGGGGGAGCTGTTTTTT
>-|-|TRBJ1-1|TRBV6-6
CASRSGTEEAFF
TGTGCCAGCAGGTCGGGGACTGAAGAAGCTTTCTTT
>once|TRBD2|TRBJ2-7|TRBV5-6
CASSRGGGSSYEQYF
TGTGCCAGCAGCCGGGGGGGCGGGAGCTCCTACGAGCAGTACTTC
>many|TRBD2|TRBJ2-5|TRBV7-2
CASRRDYKETQYF
TGTGCCAGCAGGAGGGACTATAAAGAGACCCAGTACTTC
>-|TRBD2|TRBJ2-5|TRBV29-1
CSGKTGTSGQETQYF
TGCAGCGGAAAGACCGGGACTAGCGGCCAAGAGACCCAGTACTTC
>-|TRBD1|TRBJ1-5|TRBV30
CAWSAGGGQPQHF
TGTGCCTGGAGTGCAGGGGGTGGCCAGCCCCAGCATTTT
>-|-|TRBJ2-3|TRBV2
CASSEGYRETDTQYF
TGTGCCAGCAGTGAAGGGTACAGGGAAACAGATACGCAGTATTTT
>-|-|TRBJ1-1|TRBV19
CASSIVGRSEAFF
TGTGCCAGTAGTATAGTAGGGCGGTCTGAAGCTTTCTTT
>-|-|TRBJ2-5|TRBV7-2
CASSLDSRPQETQYF
TGTGCCAGCAGCTTAGATTCGAGGCCCCAAGAGACCCAGTACTTC
>-|-|TRBJ2-4|TRBV6-5
CASSLSPPGSNIQYF
TGTGCCAGCAGCCTCAGTCCCCCCGGTAGCAACATTCAGTACTTC
>-|-|TRBJ1-6|TRBV12-3/TRBV12-4
CASSRTYNSPLHF
TGTGCCAGTTCGCGGACTTATAATTCACCCCTCCACTTT
>-|-|TRBJ2-3|TRBV18
CASSPLGVTDTQYF
TGTGCCAGCTCACCGTTGGGTGTGACAGATACGCAGTATTTT
>-|-|TRBJ2-1|TRBV18
CASSSGSSYNEQFF
TGTGCCAGCTCATCAGGGTCATCCTACAATGAGCAGTTCTTC
>-|-|TRBJ1-1|TRBV19
CASSPRRQNTEAFF
TGTGCCAGTAGTCCACGACGGCAGAACACTGAAGCTTTCTTT
>-|-|TRBJ1-1|TRBV6-2/TRBV6-3
CASSRRGNTEAFF
TGTGCCAGCAGCCGCCGGGGGAACACTGAAGCTTTCTTT
>-|TRBD1|TRBJ2-7|TRBV28
CASSPGGAWQKVYF
TGTGCCAGCAGCCCAGGGGGCGCTTGGCAGAAGGTCTACTTC
>-|TRBD2|TRBJ2-2|TRBV5-1
CASSFSGGRNTGELFF
TGCGCCAGCAGCTTCTCGGGCGGGAGGAACACCGGGGAGCTGTTTTTT
>once|-|TRBJ1-4|TRBV28
CASMGARNEKLFF
TGTGCCAGCATGGGGGCTAGGAATGAAAAACTGTTTTTT
>once|-|TRBJ2-3|TRBV14
CASSQELVGTDTQYF
TGTGCCAGCAGCCAAGAACTAGTTGGCACAGATACGCAGTATTTT
>-|-|TRBJ1-5|TRBV19
CASSTSSGASNQPQHF
TGTGCCAGTAGTACATCATCCGGAGCGAGCAATCAGCCCCAGCATTTT